These 5 T cell receptor beta chains came from one sample sequenced in a study of blood T cell repertoires in COVID-19 (dated by TCRdb to about 2020). The library was built by means of the immunoSEQ multiplex PCR assay. TCRdb stores this immuneACCESS table with in-frame sequences only. Part of the clones is absent; in the studies checked, under half of the shortfall reflects unresolved V genes, and no reason is known for the rest. This sample has around 170,000 clones in its table, and about four fifths of those were observed once. The leading ten clones occupy 10% to 15% of the sample. Sequencing was carried out using peripheral blood. These TCRs come from a man between 65 and 79 years old who had recovered from COVID-19.

This clone was counted a few times. The chain has TRBV28 and TRBJ2-7, with TRBD1 matching over 9 bases. This CDR3 has 15 amino acids. V dropped 8 bases and J dropped 4; count of bases not matched to a gene: 12. From germline, CDR1 is MDHEN and CDR2 SYDVKM. The CDR3 coding sequence is TGTGCCAGCTCCATCCCGGGACAGGGAATTTACGAGCAGTACTTC. Translation: CASSIPGQGIYEQYF.

This clone was seen a handful of times. The chain has TRBV5-1 and TRBJ1-4, with D perhaps matching TRBD1 (6 bases). CDR1 and CDR2 from the germline V gene are SGHRS and YFSETQ. Between the trimmed V and J ends, which lost 6 bases and 5 bases, there was a span of 11 bases. The CDR3 is 13 amino acids. CDR3 nucleotides: TGCGCCAGCACAACCGGGACAAATGAAAAACTGTTTTTT. Translation gives CASTTGTNEKLFF.

This clone was picked up one time. V gene TRBV15 combines with J gene TRBJ2-7, with 15 bases matching TRBD2. Germline assignment: CDR1 LNHNV and CDR2 YYDKDF (reference sequence). The CDR3 is 17 amino acids. Trimming at V came to 1 base and at J to 7 bases, leaving 8 bases not matched to a gene. CDR3 bases: TGTGCCACCAGCAGAGGAAAGCCGGGACTAGCGGGAGGTGAGCAGTACTTC. Translated, it gives CATSRGKPGLAGGEQYF. Full variable domain (remainder filled in from reference TRBV15 and TRBJ2-7): DAMVIQNPRYQVTQFGKPVTLSCSQTLNHNVMYWYQQKSSQAPKLLFHYYDKDFNNEADTPDNFQSRRPNTSFCFLDIRSPGLGDTAMYLCATSRGKPGLAGGEQYFGPGTRLTVT.

The chain couples TRBV2 to TRBJ1-1; no definite D call. From germline, CDR1 is SNHLY and CDR2 FYNNEI. The CDR3 is 14 residues long. Trimming removed 5 bases from V and 3 bases from J, with 13 bases in between. The CDR3 region is CASSPTGSYTEAFF. In nucleotides, the CDR3 is TGTGCCAGCAGTCCGACCGGGAGCTACACTGAAGCTTTCTTT.

This chain links TRBV29-1 with TRBJ2-5; 7 bases match TRBD1. This CDR3 contains 13 residues. Trimming removed 8 bases from V and 2 bases from J; junction bases left unmatched: 8. Germline CDR1 SQVTM, CDR2 ANQGSEA. CDR3 residues: CSTRDSQQETQYF. CDR3 bases: TGCAGCACCCGGGACAGCCAGCAAGAGACCCAGTACTTC.